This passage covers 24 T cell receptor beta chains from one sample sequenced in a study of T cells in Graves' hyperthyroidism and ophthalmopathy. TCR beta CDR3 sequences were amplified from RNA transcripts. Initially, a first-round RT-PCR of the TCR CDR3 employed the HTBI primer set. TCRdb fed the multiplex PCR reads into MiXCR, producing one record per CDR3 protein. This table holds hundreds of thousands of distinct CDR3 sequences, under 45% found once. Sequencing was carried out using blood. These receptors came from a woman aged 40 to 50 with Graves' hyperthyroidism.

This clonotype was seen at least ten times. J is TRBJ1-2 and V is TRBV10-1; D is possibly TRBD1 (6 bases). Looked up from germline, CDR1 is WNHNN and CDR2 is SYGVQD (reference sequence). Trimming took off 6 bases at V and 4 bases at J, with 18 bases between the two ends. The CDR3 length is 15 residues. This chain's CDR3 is CASSGGGRQGYGYTF. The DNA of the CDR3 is TGCGCCAGCAGCGGCGGGGGGCGACAAGGCTATGGCTACACCTTC.

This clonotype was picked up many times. CDR3 loop: CASSYTGTNTEAFF. The CDR3 DNA is TGCGCCAGCAGCTACACAGGGACGAACACTGAAGCTTTCTTT. The chain has TRBV5-1 and TRBJ1-1, with a tentative D call TRBD1 (6 bases). CDR1 is SGHRS and CDR2 is YFSETQ in the germline V gene. The CDR3 spans 14 residues. V lost 3 bases and J lost 1, with 10 bases in between. Drawing the rest from reference TRBV5-1 and TRBJ1-1, the complete variable domain is KAGVTQTPRYLIKTRGQQVTLSCSPISGHRSVSWYQQTPGQGLQFLFEYFSETQRNKGNFPGRFSGRQFSNSRSEMNVSTLELGDSALYLCASSYTGTNTEAFFGQGTRLTVV.

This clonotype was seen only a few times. The CDR3 region is CASSQEGRVWDEQYF. CDR3 bases: TGCGCCAGCAGCCAAGAGGGGCGGGTCTGGGACGAGCAGTACTTC. V is TRBV4-1 and J is TRBJ2-7; D is possibly TRBD1 or TRBD2 (5 bases each). The CDR3 covers 15 residues. V lost 0 bases, J lost 5 bases, and 14 bases lay in between. Germline values: CDR1 MGHRA, CDR2 YSYEKL.

The DNA of the CDR3 is TGCGCCAGCAGCCAATTTGATAGCAATCAGCCCCAGCATTTT. This translates into CASSQFDSNQPQHF. The J gene is TRBJ1-5, the V gene TRBV4-1; no reliable D call. The CDR3 has 14 residues. Between the trimmed V and J ends, which lost 2 bases and 0 bases, there was a span of 5 bases. Germline CDR1 reads MGHRA; CDR2 reads YSYEKL.

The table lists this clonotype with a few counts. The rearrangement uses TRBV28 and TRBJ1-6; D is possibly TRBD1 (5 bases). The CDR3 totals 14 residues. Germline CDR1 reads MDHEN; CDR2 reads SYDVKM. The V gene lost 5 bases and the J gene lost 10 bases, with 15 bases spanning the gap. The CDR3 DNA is TGTGCCAGCAGTCCCCTCGACAGACCGTCACCCCTCCACTTT. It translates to CASSPLDRPSPLHF.

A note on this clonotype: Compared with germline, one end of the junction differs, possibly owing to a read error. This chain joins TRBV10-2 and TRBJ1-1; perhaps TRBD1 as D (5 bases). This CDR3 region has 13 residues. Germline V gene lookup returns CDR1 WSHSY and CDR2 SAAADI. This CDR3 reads CASRPGRNTKAFF. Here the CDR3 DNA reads TGCGCCAGCAGACCGGGACGCAACACTAAAGCTTTCTTT.

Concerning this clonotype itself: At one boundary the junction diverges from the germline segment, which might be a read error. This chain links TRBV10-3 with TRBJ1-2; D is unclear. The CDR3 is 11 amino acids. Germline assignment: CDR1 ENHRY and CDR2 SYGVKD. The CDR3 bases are TGTGCCGTCAGTGAGTCGAGGGCAGCAGCCTTC. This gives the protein CAVSESRAAAF.

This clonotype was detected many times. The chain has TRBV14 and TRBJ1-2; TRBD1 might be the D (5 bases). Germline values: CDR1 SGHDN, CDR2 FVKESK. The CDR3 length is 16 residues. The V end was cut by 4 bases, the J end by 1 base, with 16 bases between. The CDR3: CASSRTWTLFNYGYTF. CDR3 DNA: TGTGCCAGCAGCCGCACTTGGACACTTTTTAACTATGGCTACACCTTC.

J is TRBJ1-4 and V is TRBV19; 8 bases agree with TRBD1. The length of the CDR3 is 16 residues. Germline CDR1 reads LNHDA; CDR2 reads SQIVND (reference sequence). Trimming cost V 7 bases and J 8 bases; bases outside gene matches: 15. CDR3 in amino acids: CASTSGGAGEMEKLFF. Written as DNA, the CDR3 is TGTGCCAGTACGTCAGGGGGCGCCGGGGAGATGGAAAAACTGTTTTTT.

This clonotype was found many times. CDR3 nucleotide sequence: TGCAGCGTTGAGGACAGTTCTCGAACCTACACCTTC. Encoded protein: CSVEDSSRTYTF. This chain uses TRBV29-1 with TRBJ1-2, with D possibly matching TRBD1 (6 bases). The CDR3 runs to 12 residues. V gave up 3 bases and J gave up 10 bases, with 15 bases separating them. The V gene's germline CDR1 is SQVTM and CDR2 ANQGSEA.

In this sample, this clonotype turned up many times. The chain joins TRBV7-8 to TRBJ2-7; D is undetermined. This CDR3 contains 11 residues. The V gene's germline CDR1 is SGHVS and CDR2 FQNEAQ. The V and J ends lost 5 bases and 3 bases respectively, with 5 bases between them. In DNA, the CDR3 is TGTGCCAGCAGCGTCTACTACGAGCAGTACTTC. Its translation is CASSVYYEQYF.

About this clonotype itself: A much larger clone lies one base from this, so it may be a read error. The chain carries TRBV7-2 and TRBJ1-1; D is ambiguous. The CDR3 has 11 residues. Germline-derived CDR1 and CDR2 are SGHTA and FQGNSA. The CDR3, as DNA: TGCGCCAGCATGGAGAACACTGAAGCTTTCTTT. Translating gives CASMENTEAFF.

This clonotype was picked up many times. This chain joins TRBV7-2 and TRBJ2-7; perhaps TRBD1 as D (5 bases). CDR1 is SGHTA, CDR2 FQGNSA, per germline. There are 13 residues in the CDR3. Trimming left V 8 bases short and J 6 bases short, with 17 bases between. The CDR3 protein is CASVPGLVGEQYF. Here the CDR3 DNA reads TGTGCCAGCGTACCAGGGCTCGTCGGCGAGCAGTACTTC.

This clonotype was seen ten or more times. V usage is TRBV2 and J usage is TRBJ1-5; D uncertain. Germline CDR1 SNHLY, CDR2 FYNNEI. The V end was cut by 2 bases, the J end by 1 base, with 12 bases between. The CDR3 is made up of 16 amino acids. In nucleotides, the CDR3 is TGTGCCAGCAGTGAACAGGTAGCATTGAGCAATCAGCCCCAGCATTTT. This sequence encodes CASSEQVALSNQPQHF.

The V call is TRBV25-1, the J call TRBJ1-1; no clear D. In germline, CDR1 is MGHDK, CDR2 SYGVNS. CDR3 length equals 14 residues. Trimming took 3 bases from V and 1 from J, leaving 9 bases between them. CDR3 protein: CASSEAWGNTEAFF. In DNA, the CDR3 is TGTGCCAGCAGTGAGGCCTGGGGGAACACTGAAGCTTTCTTT.

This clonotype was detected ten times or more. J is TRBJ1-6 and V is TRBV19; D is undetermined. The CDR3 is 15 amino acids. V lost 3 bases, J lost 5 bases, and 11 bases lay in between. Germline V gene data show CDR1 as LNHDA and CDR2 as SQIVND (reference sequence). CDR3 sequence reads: CASSIARTDNSPLHF. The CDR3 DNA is TGTGCCAGTAGTATTGCGCGGACGGATAATTCACCCCTCCACTTT.

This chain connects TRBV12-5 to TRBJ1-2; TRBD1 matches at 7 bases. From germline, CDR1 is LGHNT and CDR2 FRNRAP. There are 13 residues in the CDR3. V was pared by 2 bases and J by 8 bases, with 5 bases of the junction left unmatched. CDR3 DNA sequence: TGTGCTAGTGGTTTGACCACAGGGGAAGGCTACACCTTC. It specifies CASGLTTGEGYTF.

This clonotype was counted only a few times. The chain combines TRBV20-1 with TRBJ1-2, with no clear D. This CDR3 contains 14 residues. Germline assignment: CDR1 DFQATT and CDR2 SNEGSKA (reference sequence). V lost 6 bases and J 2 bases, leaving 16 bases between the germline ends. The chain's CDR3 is CSAPRGATNYGYTF. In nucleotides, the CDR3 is TGCAGTGCACCGCGGGGAGCCACGAACTATGGCTACACCTTC.

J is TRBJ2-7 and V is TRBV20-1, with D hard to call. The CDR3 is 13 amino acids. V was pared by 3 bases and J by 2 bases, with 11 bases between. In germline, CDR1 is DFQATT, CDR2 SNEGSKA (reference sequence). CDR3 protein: CSASPRLTYEQYF. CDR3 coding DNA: TGCAGTGCTAGCCCCAGGCTGACCTACGAGCAGTACTTC.

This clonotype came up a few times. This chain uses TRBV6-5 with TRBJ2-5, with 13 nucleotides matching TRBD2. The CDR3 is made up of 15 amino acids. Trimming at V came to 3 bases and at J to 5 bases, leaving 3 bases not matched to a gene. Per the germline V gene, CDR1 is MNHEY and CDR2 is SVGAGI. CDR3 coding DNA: TGTGCCAGCAGTTATGGGACTAGCGGGACTGAGACCCAGTACTTC. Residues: CASSYGTSGTETQYF.

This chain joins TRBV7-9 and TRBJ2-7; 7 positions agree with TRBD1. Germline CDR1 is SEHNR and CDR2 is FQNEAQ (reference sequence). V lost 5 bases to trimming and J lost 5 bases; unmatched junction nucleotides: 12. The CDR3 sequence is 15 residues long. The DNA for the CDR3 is TGTGCCAGCAGCCAAGGAGACAGGGCGGGTGACGAGCAGTACTTC. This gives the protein CASSQGDRAGDEQYF.

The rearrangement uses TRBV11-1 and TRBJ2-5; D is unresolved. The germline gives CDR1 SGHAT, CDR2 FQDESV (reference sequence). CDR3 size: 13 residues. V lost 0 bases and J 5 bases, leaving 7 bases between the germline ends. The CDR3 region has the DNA TGTGCCAGCAGCTTAGCGACGGCCGAGACCCAGTACTTC. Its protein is CASSLATAETQYF.

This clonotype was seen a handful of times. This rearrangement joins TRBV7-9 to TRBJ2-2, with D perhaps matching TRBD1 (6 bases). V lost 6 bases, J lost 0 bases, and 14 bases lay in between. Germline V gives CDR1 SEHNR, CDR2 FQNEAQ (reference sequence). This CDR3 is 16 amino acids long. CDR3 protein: CASRQNRDPNTGELFF. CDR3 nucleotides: TGTGCCAGCAGGCAAAACAGGGACCCGAACACCGGGGAGCTGTTTTTT.

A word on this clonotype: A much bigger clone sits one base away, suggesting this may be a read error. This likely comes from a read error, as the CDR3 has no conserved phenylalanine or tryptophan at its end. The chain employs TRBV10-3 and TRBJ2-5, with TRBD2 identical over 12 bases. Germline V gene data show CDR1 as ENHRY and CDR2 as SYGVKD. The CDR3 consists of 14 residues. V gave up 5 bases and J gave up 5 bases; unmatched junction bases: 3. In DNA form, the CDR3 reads TGTGCCATCAGTCTAGCGGGAGGGACTGAGACCCAGTACCTC. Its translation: CAISLAGGTETQYL.